This T cell receptor beta chain was sequenced for a study of monozygotic twins with inflammatory bowel disease. The CDR3 runs to 18 residues. Remarks on this clonotype: Its target is not known.

General study findings and limits: Healthy twins shared more clonotypes with others than IBD patients, most markedly active ones.

One entry per CDR3 protein, without DNA, is what TCRdb gives after re-calling the 5' RACE reads. This sample lists 400,000 or so distinct CDR3 sequences; its ten largest clones have roughly 2.3%. This TCR was sampled from a human donor with ulcerative colitis or Crohn's disease, or a healthy co-twin of an affected twin (not recorded which). The sample consisted of blood. The rearrangement joins TRBV12-3 or TRBV12-4 to TRBJ2-3; lacking DNA, the TRBD2 call made by TCRdb goes unchecked. The CDR3 reads CASSLAGVAGGAVDTQYF.